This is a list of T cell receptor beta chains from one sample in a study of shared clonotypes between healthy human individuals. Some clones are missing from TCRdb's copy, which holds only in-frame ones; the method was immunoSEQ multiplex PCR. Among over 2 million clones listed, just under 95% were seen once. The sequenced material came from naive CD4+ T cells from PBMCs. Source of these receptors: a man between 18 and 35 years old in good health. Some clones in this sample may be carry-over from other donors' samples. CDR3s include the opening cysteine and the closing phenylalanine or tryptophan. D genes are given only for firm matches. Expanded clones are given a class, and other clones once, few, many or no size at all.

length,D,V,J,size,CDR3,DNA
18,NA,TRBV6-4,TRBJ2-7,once,CASSDSRRRDGASYEQYF,TGTGCCAGCAGTGACTCCCGACGGCGAGATGGCGCCTCCTACGAGCAGTACTTC
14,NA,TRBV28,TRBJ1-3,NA,CASSTLPLGNTIYF,TGTGCCAGCAGTACTTTGCCTCTTGGAAACACCATATATTTT
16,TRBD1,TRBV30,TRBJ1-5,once,CAWSATDRGFAQPQHF,TGTGCCTGGAGTGCAACAGACAGGGGATTTGCTCAGCCCCAGCATTTT
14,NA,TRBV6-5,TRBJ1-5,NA,CASSYGGAGQPQHF,TGTGCCAGCAGTTACGGGGGGGCGGGTCAGCCCCAGCATTTT
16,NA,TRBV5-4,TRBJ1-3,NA,CASSGTTGISGNTIYF,TGTGCCAGCAGCGGTACTACGGGCATCTCTGGAAACACCATATATTTT
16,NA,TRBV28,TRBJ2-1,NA,CASSLVPRTSYNEQFF,TGTGCCAGCAGTTTAGTCCCGCGGACCTCCTACAATGAGCAGTTCTTC
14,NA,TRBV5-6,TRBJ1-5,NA,CASSASGGNQPQHF,TGTGCCAGCAGCGCGTCAGGGGGCAATCAGCCCCAGCATTTT
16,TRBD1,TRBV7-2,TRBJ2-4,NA,CASSLGTGVGKNIQYF,TGTGCCAGCAGCCTGGGGACAGGGGTTGGCAAAAACATTCAGTACTTC
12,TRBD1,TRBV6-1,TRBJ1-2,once,CASPGQNYGYTF,TGTGCCAGCCCGGGACAGAACTATGGCTACACCTTC
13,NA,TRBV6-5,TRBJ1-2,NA,CASSSSYSYGYTF,TGTGCCAGCAGTTCGTCCTACTCCTATGGCTACACCTTC
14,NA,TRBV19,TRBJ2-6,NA,CASARGAGANVLTF,TGTGCCAGCGCAAGGGGAGCTGGGGCCAACGTCCTGACTTTC
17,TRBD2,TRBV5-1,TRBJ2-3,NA,CASSQTSGAASTDTQYF,TGCGCCAGCAGCCAAACTAGCGGGGCCGCTAGCACAGATACGCAGTATTTT
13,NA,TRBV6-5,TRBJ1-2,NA,CASSRRIFYGYTF,TGTGCCAGCAGCCGACGGATTTTCTATGGCTACACCTTC
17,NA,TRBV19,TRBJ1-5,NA,CASSPRVDSNSNQPQHF,TGTGCCAGTAGTCCCAGGGTGGACAGCAATAGCAATCAGCCCCAGCATTTT
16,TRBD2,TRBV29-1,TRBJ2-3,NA,CSVRSSGSGREDTQYF,TGCAGCGTTCGATCGAGCGGTAGCGGGAGGGAGGATACGCAGTATTTT
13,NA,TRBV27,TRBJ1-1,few,CASRATLWAEAFF,TGTGCCAGCAGAGCGACGTTATGGGCTGAAGCTTTCTTT
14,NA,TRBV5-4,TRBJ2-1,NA,CASSLYSTYNEQFF,TGTGCCAGCAGCTTGTATAGCACCTACAATGAGCAGTTCTTC
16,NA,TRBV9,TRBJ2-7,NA,CASSAFLGPGRDEQYF,TGTGCCAGCAGCGCATTCTTGGGCCCAGGGAGAGACGAGCAGTACTTC